This entry describes one T cell receptor (beta chain). This entry is derived from a study of blood T cell repertoires in COVID-19. Authors' processing steps: Counts of nucleated cells, estimated from reference gene primer amplification, were obtained. Repertoires were generated with immunoSEQ multiplex PCR, while TCRdb's copy carries only in-frame clones and drops some. From that table come the V and J calls and clone size; the DNA was used to work out D and trimming. The sample has over 400,000 clones, 75% to 90% seen once; the top ten hold just over 8%. This CDR3 region has 14 residues. Germline assignment: CDR1 SGHTA and CDR2 FQGNSA. Between the trimmed V and J ends, which lost 1 base and 2 bases, there was a span of 8 bases. All enrollees were about 18 to 89 years old and from 25 or so US areas.

Input material: PBMCs or T cells enriched from blood (not recorded which). The genes are TRBV7-2 and TRBJ1-2; the D is unclear. This TCR was recovered from a woman aged 60 to 75 who had recovered from COVID-19. CDR3 in amino acids: CASSLVAGNYGYTF. DNA for the CDR3: TGTGCCAGCAGCTTAGTGGCAGGAAACTATGGCTACACCTTC.